The clone carrying this T cell receptor beta chain was seen more than once but under ten times. Its specificity is not known. TCRdb re-called the RT-PCR reads with MiXCR, one entry per CDR3 protein. The sample yields about 310,000 distinct CDR3 sequences, 20% to 25% seen once. V dropped 5 bases and J dropped 0 bases, with 11 bases sitting between them. Germline CDR1 reads MRHNA; CDR2 reads SNTAGT. CDR3 length: 15 residues. This sample is drawn from a study of response to subunit inactivated influenza vaccine. Study-wide points: Only a handful of new T cells, the authors suggested, are recruited with each seasonal influenza vaccination.

This TCR was sampled from a man between 50 and 69 years old who received an inactivated influenza vaccine. Sequencing used PBMCs from blood, obtained less than 22 months after vaccination. This chain connects TRBV6-4 to TRBJ2-1, with D possibly TRBD1 on 6 matching bases. For the CDR3, the DNA is TGTGCCAGCAGTCCGGACAGAGACTCCTACAATGAGCAGTTCTTC. Translating it yields CASSPDRDSYNEQFF.